This TCR beta chain originates from a study of blood T cell repertoires in COVID-19 (dated by TCRdb to between 2020 and 2021). In the study overall: Samples covering the acute and convalescent phases of COVID-19 were provided by collaborators in the United States, Italy and Spain. Where available, HLA class I and class II types were taken from metadata supplied by the sample provider and were not determined by assay-based typing. The repertoires were made available in a free public database intended to serve as a resource for research on the immune response to SARS-CoV-2. Deeply sampled blood TCRbeta repertoires from subjects exposed to, actively infected with, or recovered from COVID-19 were included in the dataset. The prospective study material was composed of cDNA or gDNA derived from T cells, B-cell-depleted T cells, or PBMCs. The samples were drawn from two sources: the first 160 participants of the ongoing ImmuneRACE study, and approximately 1,300 subjects contributed by 6 global collaborators. Sample metadata almost always included a de-identified subject ID, COVID-19 status, age in years and sex.

What the study reported, not specific to this receptor: Clinical and demographic metadata were provided uncurated, with the amount varying by source and participant.

This clone has just a few counts. Its antigen remains undetermined. No base-level quality is on record; no much larger clone is a single base apart. Collaborating institutions collected whole blood in K2EDTA tubes following their own protocols. Collaborator samples were shipped for TCRbeta analysis as frozen whole blood, isolated PBMCs, or DNA extracted from either sample type. The immunoSEQ Assay, a bias-controlled multiplex PCR, was used to amplify TCRbeta CDR3 regions from genomic DNA. As for the original processing: The number of nucleated cells in each sample was estimated from the amplification of reference gene primers within the assay. Sequence reads were collapsed and filtered to measure the absolute abundance of every unique TCRbeta CDR3 rearrangement. For each sample, productive Simpson clonality was calculated as the square root of Simpson's diversity index over productive rearrangements. Drawn from immuneACCESS, this table holds only the in-frame rearrangements with V and J called that TCRdb kept. Clones are partly lost; checked studies trace under half to an unresolved V gene and leave the rest unexplained. V and J calls and clone size are copied from that table; D and trimming were computed from the DNA. Counted in this sample were tens of thousands of clones; about four fifths of them appeared once. Roughly 21% of the sample goes to the ten largest clones.

The sequenced sample consisted of peripheral blood. The source is a man between 65 and 85 years old with acute or convalescent COVID-19.

The nucleotide sequence is given as TGTGCCAGCAGCTTGGCCAGGGATAATTCACCCCTCCACTTT. Translation gives CASSLARDNSPLHF. The V and J segments used are TRBV5-4 and TRBJ1-6, with TRBD1 tentatively as D gene (5 bases match). Deletion took 0 bases off V and 5 bases off J, with a span of 6 bases between the germline ends. The CDR3 covers 14 residues, taking in both the cysteine and the phenylalanine. The entry retains the CDR3 DNA only, 42 bases that are in frame from base 1. Per the germline V gene (reference sequence), SGHNT is the CDR1 and YYREEE is the CDR2. The full variable domain, with segments outside the CDR3 supplied by the reference TRBV5-4 and TRBJ1-6 proteins, appears as ETGVTQSPTHLIKTRGQQVTLRCSSQSGHNTVSWYQQALGQGPQFIFQYYREEENGRGNFPPRFSGLQFPNYSSELNVNALELDDSALYLCASSLARDNSPLHFGNGTRLTVT.